This record looks at one T cell receptor (beta chain) sequence and its context. What it recognizes is unknown. This entry is derived from a study of beta chain features in type 1 diabetes. Study-wide points: Among patients, naive, central memory and Treg TCRB repertoires appeared more similar than among healthy donors. Across all four CD4+ subsets, people with type 1 diabetes showed modestly shorter TCRB CDR3s.

Reverse transcribing all isolated RNA meant expressed TCRB transcripts were sequenced. The protocol was immunoSEQ multiplex PCR, while the TCRdb copy is restricted to in-frame clones and leaves out a portion. The profile covers around 290,000 clones, with about 7.8% appearing a single time and approximately 0.99% taken by the ten largest. The germline CDR1 and CDR2 sequences are SGHNT and YYREEE (reference sequence). V shed 0 bases and J 2 bases; nucleotides not matched to a gene: 9. This CDR3 is built from 17 residues. This chain joins TRBV5-4 and TRBJ2-3; 7 nucleotides align to TRBD2. Sequenced sample: central memory CD4+ T cells from blood. This sequence was found in a woman between 18 and 30 years old in good health. Written as DNA, the CDR3 is TGTGCCAGCAGCTTGGGGGCCCCTAGCGGACACACAGATACGCAGTATTTT. It encodes CASSLGAPSGHTDTQYF. Together with reference TRBV5-4 and TRBJ2-3, the CDR3 gives the full variable domain: ETGVTQSPTHLIKTRGQQVTLRCSSQSGHNTVSWYQQALGQGPQFIFQYYREEENGRGNFPPRFSGLQFPNYSSELNVNALELDDSALYLCASSLGAPSGHTDTQYFGPGTRLTVL.